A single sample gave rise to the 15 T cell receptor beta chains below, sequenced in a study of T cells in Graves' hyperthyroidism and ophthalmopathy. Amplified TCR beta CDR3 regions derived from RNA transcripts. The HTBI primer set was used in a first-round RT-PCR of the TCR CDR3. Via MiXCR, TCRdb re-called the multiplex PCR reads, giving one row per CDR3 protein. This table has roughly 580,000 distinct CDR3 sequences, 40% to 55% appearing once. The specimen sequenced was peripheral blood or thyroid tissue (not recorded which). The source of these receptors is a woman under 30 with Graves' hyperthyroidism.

The CDR3 region is CASSFTRNNEQYF. The CDR3 region has the DNA TGTGCCAGCAGCTTCACCCGGAACAACGAGCAGTACTTC. The rearrangement joins TRBV7-2 to TRBJ2-7; D is uncertain. This CDR3 comprises 13 residues. Germline V lookup: CDR1 SGHTA, CDR2 FQGNSA. With 3 bases removed from V and 5 bases from J, the gap between germline ends came to 11 bases.

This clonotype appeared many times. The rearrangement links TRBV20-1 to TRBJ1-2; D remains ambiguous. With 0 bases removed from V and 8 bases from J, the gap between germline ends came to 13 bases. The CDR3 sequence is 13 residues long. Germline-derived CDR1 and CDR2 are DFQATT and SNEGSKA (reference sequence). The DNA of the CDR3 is TGCAGTGCTAGAGATCGCCCGGTTAGCGGCTACACCTTC. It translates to CSARDRPVSGYTF.

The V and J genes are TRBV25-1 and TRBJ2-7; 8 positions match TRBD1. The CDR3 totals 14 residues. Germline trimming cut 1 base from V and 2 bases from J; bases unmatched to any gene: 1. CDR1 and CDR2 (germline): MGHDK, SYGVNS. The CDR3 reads CASSEWGQAYEQYF. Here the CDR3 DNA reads TGTGCCAGCAGTGAATGGGGACAGGCCTACGAGCAGTACTTC.

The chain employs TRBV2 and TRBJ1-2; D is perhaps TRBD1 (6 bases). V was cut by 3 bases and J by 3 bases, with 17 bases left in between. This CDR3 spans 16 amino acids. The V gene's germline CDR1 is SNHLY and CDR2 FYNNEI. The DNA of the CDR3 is TGTGCCAGCAGTGAGGGGCAGGGGAACAATTACTATGGCTACACCTTC. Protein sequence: CASSEGQGNNYYGYTF.

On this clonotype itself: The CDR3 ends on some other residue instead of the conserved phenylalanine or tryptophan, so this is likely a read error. CDR3 sequence (DNA): TGTGCCAGCAGCTTAGGGAGACAGGGTGGGAACACTGAAGCTTTCTCT. Protein sequence: CASSLGRQGGNTEAFS. The rearrangement uses TRBV7-2 and TRBJ1-1; 7 bases fit TRBD1. Germline V CDR1 and CDR2: SGHTA, FQGNSA. V lost 1 base to trimming and J lost 1 base; unmatched junction nucleotides: 6. The CDR3 is 16 amino acids.

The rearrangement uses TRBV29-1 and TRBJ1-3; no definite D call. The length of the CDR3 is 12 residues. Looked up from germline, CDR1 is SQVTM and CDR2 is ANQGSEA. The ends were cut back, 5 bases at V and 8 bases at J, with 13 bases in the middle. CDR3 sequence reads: CSVWSGRDTIYF. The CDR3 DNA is TGCAGCGTTTGGAGTGGGCGAGACACCATATATTTT.

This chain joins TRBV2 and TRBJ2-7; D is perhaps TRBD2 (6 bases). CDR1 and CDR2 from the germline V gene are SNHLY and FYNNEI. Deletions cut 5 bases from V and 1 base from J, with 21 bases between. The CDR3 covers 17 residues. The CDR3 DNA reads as TGTGCCAGCAGTTCACCCCATAGCGGTATTTATTCCTACGAGCAGTACTTC. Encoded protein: CASSSPHSGIYSYEQYF.

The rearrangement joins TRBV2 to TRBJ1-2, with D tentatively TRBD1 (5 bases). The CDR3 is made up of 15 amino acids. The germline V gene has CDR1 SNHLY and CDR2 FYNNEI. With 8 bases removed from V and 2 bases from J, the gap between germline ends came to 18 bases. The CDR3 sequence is CASSPRSRENYGYTF. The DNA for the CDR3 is TGTGCCAGCTCACCTCGATCCAGGGAAAACTATGGCTACACCTTC.

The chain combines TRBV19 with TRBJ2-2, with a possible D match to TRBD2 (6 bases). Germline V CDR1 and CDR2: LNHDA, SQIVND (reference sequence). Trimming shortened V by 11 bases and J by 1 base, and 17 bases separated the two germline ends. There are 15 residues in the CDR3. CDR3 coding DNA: TGTGCCGGGTCCACGAGCGGGCTGAACACCGGGGAGCTGTTTTTT. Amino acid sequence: CAGSTSGLNTGELFF.

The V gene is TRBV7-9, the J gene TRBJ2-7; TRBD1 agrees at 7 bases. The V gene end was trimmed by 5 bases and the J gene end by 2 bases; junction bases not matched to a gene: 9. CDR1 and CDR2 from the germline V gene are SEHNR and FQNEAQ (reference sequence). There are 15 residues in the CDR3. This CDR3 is CASSISPTGAYEQYF. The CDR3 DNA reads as TGTGCCAGCAGCATCTCTCCCACAGGGGCCTACGAGCAGTACTTC.

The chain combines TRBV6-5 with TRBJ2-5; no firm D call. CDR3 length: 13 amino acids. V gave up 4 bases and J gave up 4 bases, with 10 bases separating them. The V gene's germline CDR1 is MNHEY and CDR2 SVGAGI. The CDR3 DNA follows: TGTGCCAGCAGTTTTTCGGTCCTAGAGACCCAGTACTTC. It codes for CASSFSVLETQYF.

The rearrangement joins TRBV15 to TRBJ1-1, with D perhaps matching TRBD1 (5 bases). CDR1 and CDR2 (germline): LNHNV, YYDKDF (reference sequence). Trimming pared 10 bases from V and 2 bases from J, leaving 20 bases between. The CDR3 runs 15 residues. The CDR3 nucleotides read TGTGCCAGCAGTGAAATATGGGGGACCAACACTGAAGCTTTCTTT. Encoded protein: CASSEIWGTNTEAFF.

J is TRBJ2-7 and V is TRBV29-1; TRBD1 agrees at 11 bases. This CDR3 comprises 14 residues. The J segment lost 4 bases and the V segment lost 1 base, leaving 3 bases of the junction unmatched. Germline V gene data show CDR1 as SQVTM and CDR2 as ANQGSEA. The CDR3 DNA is TGCAGCGTTGAAGCGGGGACAGGGGGGTACGAGCAGTACTTC. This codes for CSVEAGTGGYEQYF.

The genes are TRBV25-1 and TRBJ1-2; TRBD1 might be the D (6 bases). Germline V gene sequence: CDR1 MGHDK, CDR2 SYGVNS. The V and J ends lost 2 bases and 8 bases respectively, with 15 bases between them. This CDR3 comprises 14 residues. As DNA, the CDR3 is TGTGCCAGCAGTGAAGGCTCCGGGGGGGCCGGCTACACCTTC. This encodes CASSEGSGGAGYTF.

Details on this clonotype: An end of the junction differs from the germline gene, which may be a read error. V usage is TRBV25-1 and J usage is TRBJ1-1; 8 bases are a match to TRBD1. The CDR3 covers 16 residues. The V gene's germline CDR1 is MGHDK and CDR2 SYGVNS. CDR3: CASSFGTGGANTEAFF. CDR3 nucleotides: TGCGCCAGCAGCTTTGGGACAGGTGGGGCGAACACTGAAGCTTTCTTT.